The 8 T cell receptor beta chains reported below all come from one sample, sequenced in a study of blood T cells in healthy people across ages. A second PCR, run for about 7 to 11 cycles, used a sample-barcoded 5' primer plus a J-beta primer mix. Using its own MiXCR run on the 5' RACE reads, TCRdb lists one record per CDR3 protein. The table lists some 640,000 distinct CDR3 sequences, around half of them singletons. The sequenced sample was blood. The receptors shown here come from a woman aged 60 to 75 in good health.

V usage is TRBV28 and J usage is TRBJ1-2, with 7 bases fitting TRBD1. The CDR3 extends over 15 amino acids. CDR1 is MDHEN, CDR2 SYDVKM, per germline. V lost 5 bases to trimming and J lost 2 bases; unmatched junction nucleotides: 8. CDR3 loop: CASSNRDSINYGYTF. As DNA, the CDR3 is TGTGCCAGCAGTAATCGGGACAGCATAAACTATGGCTACACCTTC.

On this clonotype: A much larger clone lies a single base off, so this may be a read error. The rearrangement joins TRBV12-3 or TRBV12-4 to TRBJ2-3; D assignment may be TRBD1 or TRBD2 (5 bases each). The CDR3 has 14 amino acids. The CDR3 DNA is TGTGCCGGCAGATCGTGGGGGAGTACAGATACGCAGTATTTT. Protein sequence: CAGRSWGSTDTQYF.

This clonotype was seen a single time. The rearrangement uses TRBV6-1 and TRBJ2-6, with D possibly TRBD1 on 6 matching bases. The CDR3 length is 16 residues. V was pared by 6 bases and J by 0 bases, with 12 bases between. Germline CDR1 is MNHNS and CDR2 is SASEGT. CDR3 in amino acids: CASRRTGNSGANVLTF. The CDR3, as DNA: TGTGCCAGCAGACGAACAGGGAACTCTGGGGCCAACGTCCTGACTTTC.

This clonotype was observed many times. This rearrangement joins TRBV18 to TRBJ1-2; 7 nucleotides match TRBD1. The V segment lost 8 bases and the J segment 2 bases; nucleotides outside the gene matches: 5. The CDR3 has 13 residues. The germline V gene has CDR1 KGHSH and CDR2 LQKENI. Here the CDR3 DNA reads TGTGCCAGCAGCCCGGGACAGAACTATGGCTACACCTTC. Amino acid sequence: CASSPGQNYGYTF.

In its sample, this clonotype was seen a few times. This chain connects TRBV29-1 to TRBJ1-4, with 8 bases matching TRBD1. CDR1 is SQVTM and CDR2 is ANQGSEA in the germline V gene. This CDR3 has 13 residues. V lost 1 base, J lost 8 bases, and 3 bases stayed unmatched. Here the CDR3 DNA reads TGCAGCGTTGAAGGGACAGGGCAAGAAAAACTGTTTTTT. This sequence encodes CSVEGTGQEKLFF.

This chain connects TRBV5-1 to TRBJ1-2; D unclear. CDR3 length equals 13 residues. Trimming pared 0 bases from V and 7 bases from J, leaving 10 bases between. Germline CDR1 is SGHRS and CDR2 is YFSETQ. DNA of the CDR3: TGCGCCAGCAGCTTGGAAGGGTTCGCTGGCTACACCTTC. This translates into CASSLEGFAGYTF.

The V gene is TRBV4-1, the J gene TRBJ1-2; D ambiguous. The CDR3 contains 15 residues. V was trimmed by 0 bases and J by 4 bases, leaving 12 bases between them. Germline V gene data show CDR1 as MGHRA and CDR2 as YSYEKL. The DNA for the CDR3 is TGCGCCAGCAGCCAAGATAAACTGGATACCTATGGCTACACCTTC. Its protein product is CASSQDKLDTYGYTF.

J is TRBJ1-1 and V is TRBV5-1, with D possibly being TRBD1 (5 bases). The V end was cut by 0 bases, the J end by 4 bases, with 13 bases between. The germline gives CDR1 SGHRS, CDR2 YFSETQ. CDR3 length: 15 residues. This chain's CDR3 is CASSLDQGGTTEAFF. The CDR3 nucleotides read TGCGCCAGCAGCTTGGATCAGGGAGGAACCACTGAAGCTTTCTTT.